The 28 T cell receptor beta chains listed next were all sequenced from one sample in a study of identical twins. One entry per CDR3 protein, called by TCRdb with MiXCR from the 5' RACE reads. The sample contains around 280,000 distinct CDR3 sequences, less than 9% of which appear only once. Separately, the same data were catalogued under a study of yellow fever vaccine responses in identical twins.

Sequences were obtained from memory (CD45RO+) T cells sorted from blood. These receptors originate from a woman between 18 and 29 years old in good health.

This clonotype was counted many times. The rearrangement joins TRBV12-3 or TRBV12-4 to TRBJ1-1; 10 bases are shared with TRBD1. The CDR3 runs to 15 residues. Losses at the gene ends were 5 bases for V and 5 bases for J; bases not matched to a gene: 8. The CDR3 loop reads CASSPRTGGRTEAFF. The CDR3 bases are TGTGCCAGCAGTCCTCGGACAGGGGGAAGGACTGAAGCTTTCTTT.

This clonotype was seen only a few times. This chain links TRBV24-1 with TRBJ2-1, with D unresolved. V lost 9 bases to trimming and J lost 0 bases, with 8 bases between them. The length of the CDR3 is 13 residues. CDR1 and CDR2 from the germline V gene are KGHDR and SFDVKD. The CDR3, as DNA: TGTGCCACCCAACAAACCTCCTACAATGAGCAGTTCTTC. This gives the protein CATQQTSYNEQFF.

The chain is built from TRBV24-1 and TRBJ2-1, with TRBD2 matching over 14 bases. Germline CDR1 and CDR2: KGHDR and SFDVKD. This CDR3 is built from 18 residues. V shed 4 bases, J shed 0 bases, and the junction held 4 bases outside the gene matches. Here the CDR3 reads CATSDTGTSGSSYNEQFF. CDR3 nucleotides: TGTGCCACCAGTGACACCGGGACTAGCGGGAGCTCCTACAATGAGCAGTTCTTC.

In this sample, this clonotype turned up a few times. The V gene is TRBV19, the J gene TRBJ2-3; 12 nucleotides line up with TRBD2. Germline-derived CDR1 and CDR2 are LNHDA and SQIVND (reference sequence). This CDR3 region has 16 residues. The trim removed 2 bases at V and 6 bases at J, leaving 6 bases unmatched. The CDR3 DNA reads TGTGCCAGTAGTATACTCGGACTAGCGGGACGCGATACGCAGTATTTT. It specifies CASSILGLAGRDTQYF.

In its sample, this clonotype was seen a few times. The chain carries TRBV9 and TRBJ2-1; 10 nucleotides align to TRBD2. V dropped 0 bases and J dropped 7; count of bases not matched to a gene: 10. The germline V gene has CDR1 SGDLS and CDR2 YYNGEE. This CDR3 is 17 amino acids long. In DNA, the CDR3 is TGTGCCAGCAGCGTAGGCTCAGCGGGGGGGCCAAGGAATGAGCAGTTCTTC. Translated, it gives CASSVGSAGGPRNEQFF.

This clonotype was seen only a few times. This chain connects TRBV6-5 to TRBJ2-3, with TRBD2 matching over 11 bases. Germline V gives CDR1 MNHEY, CDR2 SVGAGI. The CDR3 covers 15 residues. V shed 2 bases, J shed 3 bases, and the junction held 1 base outside the gene matches. The CDR3 DNA is TGTGCCAGCAGTTACCCTAGCGGGGGGACAGATACGCAGTATTTT. It codes for CASSYPSGGTDTQYF.

The CDR3 nucleotides are TGCAGCGTTGAAGATTTTTCGGGACGGGAGTACGTC. This codes for CSVEDFSGREYV. The chain joins TRBV29-1 to TRBJ2-7, with D perhaps being TRBD1 or TRBD2 (5 bases each). The CDR3 contains 12 residues. Trimming left V 0 bases short and J 11 bases short, with 14 bases between. CDR1 SQVTM and CDR2 ANQGSEA come from the germline V gene.

The chain links TRBV11-1 to TRBJ1-1; 9 nucleotides line up with TRBD1. Trimming cost V 5 bases and J 3 bases; bases outside gene matches: 13. The CDR3 has 17 residues. The germline CDR1 and CDR2 sequences are SGHAT and FQDESV (reference sequence). CDR3 sequence: CASSLHPTGGSDTEAFF. CDR3 coding DNA: TGTGCCAGCAGCCTACACCCGACAGGGGGTTCGGACACTGAAGCTTTCTTT.

This clonotype was picked up many times. V and J are TRBV12-3 or TRBV12-4 and TRBJ1-5; no definite D call. V lost 3 bases, J lost 9 bases, and 6 bases lay in between. The length of the CDR3 is 11 residues. CDR3 sequence (DNA): TGTGCCAGCAGTTTCCGGGGGCCCCAGCATTTT. It specifies CASSFRGPQHF.

Concerning this clonotype itself: This is likely a read error, given that the CDR3 carries no conserved phenylalanine or tryptophan at its end. V usage is TRBV27 and J usage is TRBJ2-1; 7 bases line up with TRBD2. CDR1 MNHEY and CDR2 SMNVEV come from the germline V gene (reference sequence). The J segment lost 4 bases and the V segment lost 3 bases, leaving 9 bases of the junction unmatched. This CDR3 comprises 16 residues. CDR3 coding DNA: TGTGCCAGCAGTTTTGTCGGGGGGAGATCTTACAATGAGCAGTTCGTC. Translating gives CASSFVGGRSYNEQFV.

The chain links TRBV2 to TRBJ2-3; 9 positions agree with TRBD1. This CDR3 is built from 14 residues. J was trimmed by 5 bases and V by 6 bases; bases with no gene match: 6. CDR1 and CDR2 (germline): SNHLY, FYNNEI. The CDR3 coding sequence is TGTGCCAGCAGCCTACGGGACAGGGAAGATACGCAGTATTTT. Its translation: CASSLRDREDTQYF.

The table lists this clonotype with many counts. The rearrangement links TRBV24-1 to TRBJ2-3, with D unresolved. Germline CDR1 is KGHDR and CDR2 is SFDVKD. CDR3 length: 13 amino acids. Trimming cost V 4 bases and J 3 bases, with 7 bases left between them. CDR3 DNA: TGTGCCACCAGTGACCTAAGGACAGATACGCAGTATTTT. Protein sequence: CATSDLRTDTQYF.

This clonotype was observed a few times. This chain joins TRBV20-1 and TRBJ2-3; 8 nucleotides line up with TRBD1. Trimming cost V 3 bases and J 7 bases; bases outside gene matches: 9. Germline V gives CDR1 DFQATT, CDR2 SNEGSKA (reference sequence). This CDR3 contains 14 residues. The CDR3 DNA follows: TGCAGTGCTAGCTCGGGACAGGCCGTGTATACGCAGTATTTT. Amino acid sequence: CSASSGQAVYTQYF.

This clonotype was found many times. The chain combines TRBV2 with TRBJ2-1; D is uncertain. Germline-derived CDR1 and CDR2 are SNHLY and FYNNEI. The V end was cut by 6 bases, the J end by 0 bases, with 9 bases between. This CDR3 is built from 14 residues. The CDR3 is CASSEMSSYNEQFF. The CDR3 DNA reads as TGTGCCAGCAGCGAGATGAGCTCCTACAATGAGCAGTTCTTC.

This chain connects TRBV3-1 to TRBJ2-7, with 11 bases matching TRBD2. This CDR3 contains 14 residues. Germline CDR1 LGHDT, CDR2 YNNKEL (reference sequence). V dropped 1 base and J dropped 4; count of bases not matched to a gene: 0. The DNA of the CDR3 is TGTGCCAGCAGCCAAGGACTAGCGGGGTACGAGCAGTACGTC. Its translation: CASSQGLAGYEQYV.

The chain is built from TRBV5-1 and TRBJ2-2; 7 nucleotides line up with TRBD2. Germline V lookup: CDR1 SGHRS, CDR2 YFSETQ. The length of the CDR3 is 14 residues. V was clipped by 9 bases and J by 3 bases; unmatched bases: 8. This chain's CDR3 is CATKAGVDTGELFF. In DNA form, the CDR3 reads TGCGCCACCAAGGCGGGAGTAGACACCGGGGAGCTGTTTTTT.

The chain employs TRBV6-6 and TRBJ1-3; D gene unclear. The CDR3 totals 13 residues. The V and J ends lost 2 bases and 4 bases respectively, with 6 bases between them. Germline assignment: CDR1 MNHNY and CDR2 SVGAGI (reference sequence). The CDR3 spells CASSYDSGNTIYF. The CDR3 coding sequence is TGTGCCAGCAGTTACGATTCCGGAAACACCATATATTTT.

This sequence joins TRBV9 and TRBJ2-5; D unresolved. CDR3 length: 15 amino acids. The V gene's germline CDR1 is SGDLS and CDR2 YYNGEE. The germline V and J ends were trimmed by 0 bases and 0 bases, with 9 bases remaining between them. The CDR3 sequence is CASSVDTVHQETQYF. The CDR3 nucleotides read TGTGCCAGCAGCGTAGACACAGTTCACCAAGAGACCCAGTACTTC.

This clonotype occurred many times. This chain connects TRBV9 to TRBJ2-7, with D possibly TRBD1 on 6 matching bases. Trimming took off 4 bases at V and 7 bases at J, with 18 bases between the two ends. The CDR3 contains 14 residues. From germline, CDR1 is SGDLS and CDR2 YYNGEE. CDR3 amino acids: CASSTGTPFMEQYF. For the CDR3, the DNA is TGTGCCAGCAGCACCGGGACACCCTTTATGGAGCAGTACTTC.

The CDR3 loop reads CASSQAGGMETQYF. The CDR3 nucleotides are TGCGCCAGCAGCCAAGCAGGGGGAATGGAGACCCAGTACTTC. The rearrangement joins TRBV4-1 to TRBJ2-5; 7 nucleotides align to TRBD1. Trimming took 1 base from V and 5 from J; bases not matched to a gene: 4. The CDR3 contains 14 residues. CDR1 MGHRA and CDR2 YSYEKL come from the germline V gene.

This clonotype was seen ten or more times. The chain carries TRBV5-1 and TRBJ1-2; 8 bases match TRBD1. Trimming removed 4 bases from V and 8 bases from J; junction bases left unmatched: 10. CDR1 SGHRS and CDR2 YFSETQ come from the germline V gene. The CDR3 has 14 amino acids. CDR3 bases: TGCGCCAGCAGCACAGGGGGGCAGTTTGACGGCTACACCTTC. Amino acid sequence: CASSTGGQFDGYTF.

This clonotype occurred many times. The J gene is TRBJ2-7, the V gene TRBV12-3 or TRBV12-4; D unresolved. This CDR3 region has 13 residues. Trimming took off 6 bases at V and 0 bases at J, with 9 bases between the two ends. DNA for the CDR3: TGTGCCAGCAGGGTGGGGTTCTCCTACGAGCAGTACTTC. This gives the protein CASRVGFSYEQYF.

This clonotype appeared many times. The rearrangement uses TRBV11-2 and TRBJ2-1, with TRBD2 matching over 7 bases. The CDR3 covers 15 residues. CDR1 is SGHAT, CDR2 FQNNGV, per germline. J was trimmed by 7 bases and V by 4 bases; bases with no gene match: 10. The CDR3 sequence is CASSSGLEVWNEQFF. The CDR3 DNA reads as TGTGCCAGCAGCTCAGGACTAGAGGTTTGGAATGAGCAGTTCTTC.

This clonotype has only a few counts. This chain links TRBV2 with TRBJ1-1; D is perhaps TRBD1 (5 bases). V lost 6 bases and J 9 bases, leaving 11 bases between the germline ends. Germline-derived CDR1 and CDR2 are SNHLY and FYNNEI. The CDR3 consists of 11 residues. The CDR3 sequence is CASRAGEKAFF. CDR3 DNA: TGTGCCAGCAGGGCGGGGGAAAAAGCTTTCTTT. Full variable domain (remainder filled in from reference TRBV2 and TRBJ1-1): EPEVTQTPSHQVTQMGQEVILRCVPISNHLYFYWYRQILGQKVEFLVSFYNNEISEKSEIFDDQFSVERPDGSNFTLKIRSTKLEDSAMYFCASRAGEKAFFGQGTRLTVV.

The chain couples TRBV7-7 to TRBJ2-2; D remains unclear. This CDR3 region has 15 residues. V lost 1 base and J 6 bases, leaving 12 bases between the germline ends. The germline V gene has CDR1 SSHAT and CDR2 FNYEAQ (reference sequence). In DNA, the CDR3 is TGTGCCAGCAGCTTAGGACCGGTGAAAGCCGGGGAGCTGTTTTTT. This codes for CASSLGPVKAGELFF.

This clonotype was picked up many times. J is TRBJ2-1 and V is TRBV5-1; D is ambiguous. Germline CDR1 is SGHRS and CDR2 is YFSETQ. V lost 6 bases and J lost 7, with 17 bases in between. The CDR3 has 14 amino acids. CDR3 in DNA: TGCGCCAGCACCCTAGGATTTAGTGGTAATGAGCAGTTCTTC. Translating it yields CASTLGFSGNEQFF.

In the case of this clonotype: The junction departs from germline at one end; a sequencing error may be responsible. The chain has TRBV3-1 and TRBJ2-2; 12 bases line up with TRBD2. This CDR3 is 16 amino acids long. Germline CDR1 LGHDT, CDR2 YNNKEL (reference sequence). In DNA, the CDR3 is TGTGCCAGCAGTCAAGGACTAGCGGGATACACCGGGGAGCTGTTTTTT. Translated, it gives CASSQGLAGYTGELFF.

This rearrangement joins TRBV4-2 to TRBJ2-7; D is perhaps TRBD1 (6 bases). CDR3 size: 15 residues. Trimming cost V 0 bases and J 5 bases, with 14 bases left between them. The germline V gene encodes CDR1 LGHNA and CDR2 YNFKEQ. CDR3 coding DNA: TGTGCCAGCAGCCAAGAGGCGCAGGGGTTCAACGAGCAGTACTTC. Translated: CASSQEAQGFNEQYF.